This TCR beta chain was sequenced in a study of Ad26.COV2.S vaccination and SARS-CoV-2 variants. About the research overall: Ad26.COV2.S given intramuscularly, once or twice 56 days apart.

The repertoire was sequenced with immunoSEQ multiplex PCR; TCRdb's copy has only in-frame clones and lacks some. The sample lists about 380,000 clones, 83% occurring once. The sample's treatment: 15 to 20 received Ad26.COV2.S at low or high dose, single or two shots; about 5 received placebo; per-sample allocation not given. Specimens were obtained on day 63 following the first vaccine or placebo injection. Wuhan-strain spike was delivered by a replication-incompetent Ad26 vector. This TCR came from a person between 18 and 59 years old who received the Ad26.COV2.S COVID-19 vaccine or a placebo. This material consisted of peripheral blood, taken in a trial of Ad26.COV2.S vaccine versus placebo.

In DNA form, the CDR3 reads TGTGCCACCAGCAGGGGACGAGAGGGCTATGGCTACACCTTC. Its translation: CATSRGREGYGYTF. This chain joins TRBV15 and TRBJ1-2, with D possibly being TRBD1 (5 bases). CDR1 LNHNV and CDR2 YYDKDF come from the germline V gene (reference sequence). The V gene lost 3 bases and the J gene lost 4 bases, with 12 bases spanning the gap. The CDR3 is made up of 14 amino acids. The full variable domain, rest sourced from reference TRBV15 and TRBJ1-2, is DAMVIQNPRYQVTQFGKPVTLSCSQTLNHNVMYWYQQKSSQAPKLLFHYYDKDFNNEADTPDNFQSRRPNTSFCFLDIRSPGLGDTAMYLCATSRGREGYGYTFGSGTRLTVV.